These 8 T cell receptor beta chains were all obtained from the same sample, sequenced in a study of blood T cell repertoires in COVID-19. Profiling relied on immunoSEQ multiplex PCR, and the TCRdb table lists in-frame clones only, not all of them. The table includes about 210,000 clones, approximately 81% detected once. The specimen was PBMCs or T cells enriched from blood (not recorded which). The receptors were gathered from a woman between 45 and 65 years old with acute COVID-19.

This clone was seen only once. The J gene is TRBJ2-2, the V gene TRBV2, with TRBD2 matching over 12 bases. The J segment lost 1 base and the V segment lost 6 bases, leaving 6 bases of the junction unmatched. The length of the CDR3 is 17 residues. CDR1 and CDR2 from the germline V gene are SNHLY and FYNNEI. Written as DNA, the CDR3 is TGTGCCAGCAGCCCGACTAGCGGGGGCCTGAACACCGGGGAGCTGTTTTTT. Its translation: CASSPTSGGLNTGELFF. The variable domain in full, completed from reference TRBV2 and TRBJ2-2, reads EPEVTQTPSHQVTQMGQEVILRCVPISNHLYFYWYRQILGQKVEFLVSFYNNEISEKSEIFDDQFSVERPDGSNFTLKIRSTKLEDSAMYFCASSPTSGGLNTGELFFGEGSRLTVL.

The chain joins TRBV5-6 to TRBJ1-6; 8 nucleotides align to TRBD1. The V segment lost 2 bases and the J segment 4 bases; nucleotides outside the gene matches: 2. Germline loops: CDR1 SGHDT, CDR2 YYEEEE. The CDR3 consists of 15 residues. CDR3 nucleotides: TGTGCCAGCAGCTTAGGGGACAGGTATAATTCACCCCTCCACTTT. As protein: CASSLGDRYNSPLHF. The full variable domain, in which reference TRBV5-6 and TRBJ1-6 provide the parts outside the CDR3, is DAGVTQSPTHLIKTRGQQVTLRCSPKSGHDTVSWYQQALGQGPQFIFQYYEEEERQRGNFPDRFSGHQFPNYSSELNVNALLLGDSALYLCASSLGDRYNSPLHFGNGTRLTVT.

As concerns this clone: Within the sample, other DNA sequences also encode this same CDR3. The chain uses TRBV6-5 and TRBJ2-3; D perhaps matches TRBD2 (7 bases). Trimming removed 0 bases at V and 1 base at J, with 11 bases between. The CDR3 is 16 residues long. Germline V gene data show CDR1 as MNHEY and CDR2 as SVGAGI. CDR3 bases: TGTGCCAGCAGTTACTCGGGGGGGGCCGGCACAGATACGCAGTATTTT. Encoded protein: CASSYSGGAGTDTQYF.

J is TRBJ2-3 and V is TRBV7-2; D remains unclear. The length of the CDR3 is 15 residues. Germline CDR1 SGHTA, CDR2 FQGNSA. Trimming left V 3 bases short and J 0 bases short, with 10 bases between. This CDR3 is CASSFGPTSTDTQYF. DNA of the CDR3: TGTGCCAGCAGCTTTGGCCCGACAAGCACAGATACGCAGTATTTT.

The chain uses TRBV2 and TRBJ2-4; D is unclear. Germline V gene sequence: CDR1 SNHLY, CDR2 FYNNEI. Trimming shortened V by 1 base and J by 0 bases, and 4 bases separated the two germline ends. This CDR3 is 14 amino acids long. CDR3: CASSEELAKNIQYF. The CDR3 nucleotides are TGTGCCAGCAGTGAAGAGCTAGCCAAAAACATTCAGTACTTC.

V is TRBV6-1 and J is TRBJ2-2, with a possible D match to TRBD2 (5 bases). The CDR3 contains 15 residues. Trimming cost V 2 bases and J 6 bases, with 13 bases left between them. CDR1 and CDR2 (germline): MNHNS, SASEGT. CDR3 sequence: CASSEPGNRPGELFF. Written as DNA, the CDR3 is TGTGCCAGCAGTGAACCGGGAAACCGACCCGGGGAGCTGTTTTTT.

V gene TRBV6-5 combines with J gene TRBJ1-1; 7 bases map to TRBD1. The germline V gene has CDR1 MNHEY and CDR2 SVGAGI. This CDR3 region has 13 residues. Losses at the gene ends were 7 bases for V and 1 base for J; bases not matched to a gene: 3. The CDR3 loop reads CASKTGANTEAFF. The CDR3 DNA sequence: TGTGCCAGCAAAACAGGGGCGAACACTGAAGCTTTCTTT.

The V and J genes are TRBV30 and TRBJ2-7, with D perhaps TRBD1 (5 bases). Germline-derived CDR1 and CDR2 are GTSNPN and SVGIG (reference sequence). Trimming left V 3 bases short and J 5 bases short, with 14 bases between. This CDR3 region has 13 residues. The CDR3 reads CAWSPGHDHEQYF. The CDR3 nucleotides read TGTGCCTGGAGCCCCGGACACGACCACGAGCAGTACTTC.